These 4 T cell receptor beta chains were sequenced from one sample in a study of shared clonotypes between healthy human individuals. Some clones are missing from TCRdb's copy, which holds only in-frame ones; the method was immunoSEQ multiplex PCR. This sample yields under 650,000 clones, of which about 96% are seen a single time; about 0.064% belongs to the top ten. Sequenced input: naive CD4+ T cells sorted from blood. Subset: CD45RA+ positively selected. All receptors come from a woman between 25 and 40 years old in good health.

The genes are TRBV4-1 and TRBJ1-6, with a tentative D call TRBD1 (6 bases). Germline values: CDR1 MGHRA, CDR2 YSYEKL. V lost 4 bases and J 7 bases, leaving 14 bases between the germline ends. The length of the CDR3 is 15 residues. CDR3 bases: TGCGCCAGCAGCCTACAGGGAGGTGGGAATTCACCCCTCCACTTT. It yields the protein CASSLQGGGNSPLHF.

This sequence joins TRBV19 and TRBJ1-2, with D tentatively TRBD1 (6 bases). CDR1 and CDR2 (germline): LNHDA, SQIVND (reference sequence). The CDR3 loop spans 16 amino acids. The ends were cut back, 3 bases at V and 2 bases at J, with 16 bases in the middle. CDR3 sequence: CASSISRGAVNYGYTF. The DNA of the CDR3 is TGTGCCAGTAGTATCTCTCGGGGGGCTGTGAACTATGGCTACACCTTC.

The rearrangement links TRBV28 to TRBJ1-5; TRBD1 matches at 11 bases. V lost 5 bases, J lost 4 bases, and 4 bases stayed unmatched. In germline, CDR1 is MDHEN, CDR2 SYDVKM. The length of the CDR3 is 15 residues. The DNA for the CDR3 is TGTGCCAGCAGTGCCGGGACAGGGGGGAATCAGCCCCAGCATTTT. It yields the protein CASSAGTGGNQPQHF.

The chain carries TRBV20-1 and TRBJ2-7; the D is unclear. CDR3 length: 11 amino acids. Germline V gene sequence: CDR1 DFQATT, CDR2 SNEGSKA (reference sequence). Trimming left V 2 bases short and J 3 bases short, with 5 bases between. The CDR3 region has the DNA TGCAGTGCTAGAACGAGCTACGAGCAGTACTTC. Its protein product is CSARTSYEQYF.